The 29 T cell receptor beta chains presented below share a single source sample, sequenced in a study of blood T cell repertoires in COVID-19. TCRdb's table, derived via immunoSEQ multiplex PCR, lists solely in-frame clones and lacks some. The table has 90,000 to 100,000 clones, 75% to 90% seen once. The sequencing sample was made of peripheral blood. The receptors were sampled from an older man with acute or convalescent COVID-19.

The V and J genes are TRBV3-1 (or the pseudogene TRBV3-2) and TRBJ2-2; 10 bases match TRBD1. The germline gives CDR1 LGHDT, CDR2 YNNKEL (reference sequence). Trimming took 1 base from V and 6 from J; bases not matched to a gene: 11. The CDR3 runs to 18 residues. As DNA, the CDR3 is TGTGCCAGCAGCCAAGTCCCGGGACAGGGGTCGTGGGCCGGGGAGCTGTTTTTT. This codes for CASSQVPGQGSWAGELFF.

The chain joins TRBV18 to TRBJ2-2, with D unresolved. The CDR3 length is 16 residues. V lost 3 bases and J lost 2, with 13 bases in between. CDR1 and CDR2 (germline): KGHSH, LQKENI. The CDR3 loop is CASSPTQTLNTGELFF. DNA of the CDR3: TGTGCCAGCTCACCTACTCAAACCCTTAACACCGGGGAGCTGTTTTTT.

This clone was seen a single time. V usage is TRBV6-5 and J usage is TRBJ1-2; 9 bases are a match to TRBD1. The CDR3 length is 14 residues. V gave up 0 bases and J gave up 8 bases; unmatched junction bases: 4. Germline lookup yields CDR1 MNHEY and CDR2 SVGAGI. The CDR3 DNA is TGTGCCAGCAGTTACTCCCCGGGACAGGGAGGCTACACCTTC. This encodes CASSYSPGQGGYTF.

The genes are TRBV9 and TRBJ2-1; 10 bases align to TRBD2. The trim removed 0 bases at V and 6 bases at J, leaving 6 bases unmatched. Germline CDR1 is SGDLS and CDR2 is YYNGEE. The CDR3 consists of 16 residues. This CDR3 reads CASSVVGASGSNEQFF. The DNA of the CDR3 is TGTGCCAGCAGCGTAGTCGGGGCTAGCGGGAGCAATGAGCAGTTCTTC. Using reference TRBV9 and TRBJ2-1 for the parts outside the CDR3, the full variable domain is DSGVTQTPKHLITATGQRVTLRCSPRSGDLSVYWYQQSLDQGLQFLIQYYNGEERAKGNILERFSAQQFPDLHSELNLSSLELGDSALYFCASSVVGASGSNEQFFGPGTRLTVL.

This chain connects TRBV10-2 to TRBJ2-1; maybe TRBD1 (5 bases). There are 16 residues in the CDR3. Deletions cut 3 bases from V and 7 bases from J, with 19 bases between. Looked up from germline, CDR1 is WSHSY and CDR2 is SAAADI. The CDR3 nucleotides read TGCGCCAGCAGTGATGAAAGACAGTTTGGTATGAATGAGCAGTTCTTC. Protein product: CASSDERQFGMNEQFF.

This sequence joins TRBV27 and TRBJ2-3; no clear D gene. Germline CDR1 reads MNHEY; CDR2 reads SMNVEV (reference sequence). The CDR3 length is 15 residues. V lost 5 bases, J lost 7 bases, and 19 bases lay in between. The CDR3 reads CASSTSLARSNTQYF. The CDR3 DNA sequence: TGTGCCAGCAGTACTTCCCTGGCGAGGAGTAATACGCAGTATTTT.

This rearrangement joins TRBV7-9 to TRBJ2-1, with 9 nucleotides matching TRBD2. CDR1 SEHNR and CDR2 FQNEAQ come from the germline V gene (reference sequence). This CDR3 is built from 16 residues. Unmatched junction bases numbered 4, after V lost 4 bases and J lost 0 bases. The CDR3 spells CASSSSSGDSYNEQFF. The CDR3 nucleotides read TGTGCCAGCAGCTCTTCTAGCGGGGACTCCTACAATGAGCAGTTCTTC.

This clone has only a few counts. This sequence joins TRBV2 and TRBJ1-5; 10 bases fit TRBD1. CDR3 length: 13 residues. V trimming: 5 bases; J trimming: 8 bases; junction bases outside the gene matches: 3. Per germline, CDR1 SNHLY and CDR2 FYNNEI. The CDR3 reads CASSRQGAEPQHF. The CDR3, as DNA: TGTGCCAGCAGTCGACAGGGGGCTGAGCCCCAGCATTTT.

This rearrangement joins TRBV24-1 to TRBJ2-1, with 8 positions matching TRBD1. Germline trimming cut 5 bases from V and 9 bases from J; bases unmatched to any gene: 8. The germline V gene encodes CDR1 KGHDR and CDR2 SFDVKD. This CDR3 spans 14 amino acids. The CDR3 bases are TGTGCCACCAGTGCCCCCGGACAGGGTATTGAGCAGTTCTTC. It yields the protein CATSAPGQGIEQFF.

In its sample, this clone was seen a few times. J is TRBJ2-7 and V is TRBV6-2 or TRBV6-3; 12 bases are a match to TRBD1. Germline CDR1 is MNHEY and CDR2 is SVGEGT. V trimming: 4 bases; J trimming: 4 bases; junction bases outside the gene matches: 14. This CDR3 is built from 18 residues. The chain's CDR3 is CASSLTGTGGANSYEQYF. DNA for the CDR3: TGTGCCAGCAGTTTAACCGGGACAGGGGGCGCGAATTCGTACGAGCAGTACTTC.

This chain connects TRBV30 to TRBJ2-2; 10 positions match TRBD2. Germline V gene sequence: CDR1 GTSNPN, CDR2 SVGIG (reference sequence). The junction had 10 bases not matched to a gene; V was cut back by 2 bases and J by 4 bases. The length of the CDR3 is 17 residues. CDR3 coding DNA: TGTGCCTGGAGTTCTCTAGCGGGAGCGGATGGCACCGGGGAGCTGTTTTTT. It yields the protein CAWSSLAGADGTGELFF.

The CDR3 loop reads CASSRVPAGRDEQFF. Here the CDR3 DNA reads TGCGCCAGCAGCCGGGTCCCGGCGGGGAGGGATGAGCAGTTCTTC. This chain joins TRBV5-1 and TRBJ2-1; 7 bases match TRBD2. The CDR3 is 15 residues long. Germline V gene lookup returns CDR1 SGHRS and CDR2 YFSETQ. V lost 4 bases to trimming and J lost 8 bases; unmatched junction nucleotides: 12.

CDR3 protein: CASSFSGPGELFF. The CDR3 DNA reads TGTGCCAGCAGCTTCTCGGGTCCCGGGGAGCTGTTTTTT. The chain couples TRBV5-4 to TRBJ2-2; D gene uncertain. V dropped 2 bases and J dropped 6 bases, with 8 bases sitting between them. CDR1 is SGHNT, CDR2 YYREEE, per germline (reference sequence). The CDR3 spans 13 residues. Full variable domain (remainder filled in from reference TRBV5-4 and TRBJ2-2): ETGVTQSPTHLIKTRGQQVTLRCSSQSGHNTVSWYQQALGQGPQFIFQYYREEENGRGNFPPRFSGLQFPNYSSELNVNALELDDSALYLCASSFSGPGELFFGEGSRLTVL.

This chain links TRBV7-8 with TRBJ1-6, with TRBD1 matching over 9 bases. V dropped 2 bases and J dropped 7; count of bases not matched to a gene: 3. Germline CDR1 and CDR2: SGHVS and FQNEAQ. The CDR3 runs 15 residues. The CDR3 DNA sequence: TGTGCCAGCAGCTTACAGACAGGGGGAAATTCACCCCTCCACTTT. Translation: CASSLQTGGNSPLHF. Full variable domain (outside the CDR3, taken from reference TRBV7-8 and TRBJ1-6): GAGVSQSPRYKVAKRGQDVALRCDPISGHVSLFWYQQALGQGPEFLTYFQNEAQLDKSGLPSDRFFAERPEGSVSTLKIQRTQQEDSAVYLCASSLQTGGNSPLHFGNGTRLTVT.

The genes are TRBV3-1 (or the pseudogene TRBV3-2) and TRBJ2-2; D may be TRBD1 (5 bases). Trimming took 0 bases from V and 5 from J, leaving 10 bases between them. CDR3 size: 15 residues. CDR1 and CDR2 (germline): LGHDT, YNNKEL (reference sequence). The CDR3 protein is CASSQDDRRTGELFF. The CDR3, as DNA: TGTGCCAGCAGCCAAGACGACAGAAGAACCGGGGAGCTGTTTTTT.

The rearrangement uses TRBV3-1 (or the pseudogene TRBV3-2) and TRBJ2-7, with a tentative D call TRBD2 (6 bases). The CDR3 runs 15 residues. CDR1 is LGHDT, CDR2 YNNKEL, per germline (reference sequence). V lost 4 bases, J lost 0 bases, and 13 bases lay in between. The DNA of the CDR3 is TGTGCCAGCAGCCTAAGCGGGCCCTTCTCCTACGAGCAGTACTTC. Its protein product is CASSLSGPFSYEQYF.

The V gene is TRBV18, the J gene TRBJ2-7; 8 bases are a match to TRBD2. V was clipped by 4 bases and J by 0 bases; unmatched bases: 2. Germline lookup yields CDR1 KGHSH and CDR2 LQKENI. The CDR3 consists of 14 residues. The CDR3 nucleotides read TGTGCCAGCTCACGTAGCGGGGACTCCTACGAGCAGTACTTC. It encodes CASSRSGDSYEQYF.

The chain links TRBV19 to TRBJ2-3, with 12 positions matching TRBD2. Germline loops: CDR1 LNHDA, CDR2 SQIVND (reference sequence). Trimming cost V 5 bases and J 5 bases; bases outside gene matches: 14. This CDR3 is built from 18 residues. The CDR3 nucleotides read TGTGCCAGTAGTCCCTCCGGGACTAGCGGGCCCAGGGGAGATACGCAGTATTTT. As protein: CASSPSGTSGPRGDTQYF.

This clone was picked up one time. This chain links TRBV29-1 with TRBJ2-4; 8 bases line up with TRBD2. With V trimmed by 1 base and J by 1 base, 12 bases remained unmatched. CDR1 is SQVTM and CDR2 is ANQGSEA in the germline V gene. The CDR3 spans 18 residues. CDR3 protein: CSVEVAGGANRAKNIQYF. DNA of the CDR3: TGCAGCGTTGAAGTCGCGGGGGGCGCGAATCGGGCCAAAAACATTCAGTACTTC.

This clone was observed once. This chain joins TRBV29-1 and TRBJ1-4, with TRBD1 as a possible D gene (5 bases). The germline V gene encodes CDR1 SQVTM and CDR2 ANQGSEA. The CDR3 totals 14 residues. Trimming took 3 bases from V and 1 from J, leaving 9 bases between them. The CDR3 sequence is CSVDVGGTNEKLFF. The CDR3, as DNA: TGCAGCGTTGATGTCGGGGGAACTAATGAAAAACTGTTTTTT.

This chain links TRBV10-3 with TRBJ2-5; 7 bases fit TRBD1. The length of the CDR3 is 13 residues. Unmatched junction bases numbered 8, after V lost 8 bases and J lost 5 bases. Per germline, CDR1 ENHRY and CDR2 SYGVKD. The CDR3 spells CAIGGQRPETQYF. The CDR3 nucleotides are TGTGCCATCGGGGGACAGCGGCCGGAGACCCAGTACTTC.

The CDR3 loop reads CASSQRQSTVQYF. CDR3 in DNA: TGTGCCAGCAGCCAAAGACAGAGTACCGTGCAGTACTTC. V is TRBV3-1 (or the pseudogene TRBV3-2) and J is TRBJ2-7, with a tentative D call TRBD1 (5 bases). Per germline, CDR1 LGHDT and CDR2 YNNKEL (reference sequence). The CDR3 extends over 13 amino acids. V lost 2 bases, J lost 9 bases, and 14 bases lay in between.

This chain joins TRBV3-1 (or the pseudogene TRBV3-2) and TRBJ2-5, with TRBD2 matching 10 bases. The CDR3 is 15 residues long. J was trimmed by 4 bases and V by 2 bases; bases with no gene match: 4. Germline V gene lookup returns CDR1 LGHDT and CDR2 YNNKEL (reference sequence). Here the CDR3 DNA reads TGTGCCAGCAGCCAAAAGCGGGAGGGCCGAGAGACCCAGTACTTC. This gives the protein CASSQKREGRETQYF.

This chain links TRBV6-1 with TRBJ1-2; 8 nucleotides match TRBD1. This CDR3 spans 15 amino acids. CDR1 and CDR2 (germline): MNHNS, SASEGT. V lost 0 bases and J lost 4; bases outside the gene matches: 4. The CDR3: CASSEAPGGRYGYTF. Here the CDR3 DNA reads TGTGCCAGCAGTGAAGCGCCAGGGGGCCGCTATGGCTACACCTTC.

The J gene is TRBJ2-7, the V gene TRBV11-2; the match to TRBD2 covers 11 bases. The CDR3 spans 13 residues. Trimming at V came to 5 bases and at J to 9 bases, leaving 6 bases not matched to a gene. Germline lookup yields CDR1 SGHAT and CDR2 FQNNGV. This CDR3 reads CASSLGLAELQYF. In nucleotides, the CDR3 is TGTGCCAGCAGCCTGGGACTAGCGGAGTTGCAGTACTTC.

The V and J genes are TRBV3-1 (or the pseudogene TRBV3-2) and TRBJ2-1; TRBD2 might be the D (6 bases). The germline V and J ends were trimmed by 3 bases and 2 bases, with 14 bases remaining between them. Germline CDR1 LGHDT, CDR2 YNNKEL (reference sequence). The CDR3 spans 16 residues. CDR3: CASSHRREHPYNEQFF. The DNA for the CDR3 is TGTGCCAGCAGCCACCGACGGGAGCACCCCTACAATGAGCAGTTCTTC.

On this clone itself: The same CDR3 is also encoded by other DNA sequences in this sample. The J gene is TRBJ2-7, the V gene TRBV20-1, with D unresolved. The V and J ends lost 3 bases and 0 bases respectively, with 9 bases between them. CDR1 and CDR2 (germline): DFQATT, SNEGSKA (reference sequence). The CDR3 has 13 residues. The CDR3, as DNA: TGCAGTGCTAGTTCCGGGTCCTCCTACGAGCAGTACTTC. It is translated as CSASSGSSYEQYF.

CDR3 protein: CASSQAGGPYEQYF. CDR3 coding DNA: TGCGCCAGCAGCCAAGCAGGGGGCCCTTACGAGCAGTACTTC. The rearrangement joins TRBV4-3 to TRBJ2-7; 8 bases line up with TRBD1. The J segment lost 4 bases and the V segment lost 1 base, leaving 3 bases of the junction unmatched. This CDR3 comprises 14 residues. Germline loops: CDR1 LGHNA, CDR2 YSLEER.

The sample holds one count of this clone. The gene calls are TRBV6-2 or TRBV6-3 and TRBJ2-7; 9 bases map to TRBD2. Trimming cost V 4 bases and J 0 bases; bases outside gene matches: 7. CDR3 length: 16 amino acids. Germline CDR1 MNHEY, CDR2 SVGEGT. The CDR3, as DNA: TGTGCCAGCAGTTCTTTGACTAGCGGAGTCTCCTACGAGCAGTACTTC. It codes for CASSSLTSGVSYEQYF.